Listed below are T cell receptor beta chains from one sample, sequenced in a study of patients and donors after allogeneic stem cell transplantation. MiXCR, applied by TCRdb to the RT-PCR reads, yields one record per CDR3 protein. The data show 84,000 or so distinct CDR3 sequences, with about 48% seen just once and about 64% held by the top ten. The sequenced material came from blood, either unsorted or a sorted T cell fraction (not recorded which). Receptor source: a human donor who was either an allogeneic HSCT recipient or a stem cell or donor lymphocyte infusion donor (not recorded which). It is not recorded whose cells these are; they may come from a transplant donor. CDR3s include the opening cysteine and the closing phenylalanine or tryptophan. A D gene is named only where the DNA matches it firmly. The size entry is marked missing in some rows and otherwise reads once, few, many or a size class.

J gene,clone size,V gene,D gene,CDR3 protein,CDR3 DNA
TRBJ1-2,NA,TRBV12-3/TRBV12-4,NA,CASTTQDGNYGYTF,TGTGCCAGCACCACCCAGGACGGAAACTATGGCTACACCTTC
TRBJ2-2,NA,TRBV11-2,NA,CASSSPETGELFF,TGTGCCAGCAGCTCACCTGAAACCGGGGAGCTGTTTTTT
TRBJ1-5,NA,TRBV6-5,NA,CASSPTSRRGRPQHF,TGTGCCAGCAGTCCAACCTCGCGGCGGGGCAGGCCCCAGCATTTT
TRBJ2-7,few,TRBV28,NA,CASSRTAFSYEQYF,TGTGCCAGCAGTCGGACAGCCTTTTCCTACGAGCAGTACTTC
TRBJ1-5,NA,TRBV5-5,TRBD1,CASSLGDRYSNQPQHF,TGTGCCAGCAGCTTAGGGGACAGGTATAGCAATCAGCCCCAGCATTTT
TRBJ1-4,NA,TRBV3-1,NA,CASSHLGVEETATNEKLFF,TGTGCCAGCAGCCATCTGGGGGTGGAGGAGACCGCAACTAATGAAAAACTGTTTTTT
TRBJ1-1,once,TRBV29-1,NA,CSVEGLLQVNTEAFF,TGCAGCGTTGAGGGCCTTCTACAGGTGAACACTGAAGCTTTCTTT
TRBJ1-5,few,TRBV12-3/TRBV12-4,NA,CASSWADSNQPQHF,TGTGCCAGCAGTTGGGCGGACAGCAATCAGCCCCAGCATTTT
TRBJ2-5,NA,TRBV28,NA,CASSLLGPLQETQYF,TGTGCCAGCAGTTTATTAGGACCGCTACAAGAGACCCAGTACTTC
TRBJ1-1,few,TRBV9,NA,CASSVAVGTEAFF,TGTGCCAGCAGCGTAGCGGTTGGGACTGAAGCTTTCTTT
TRBJ1-6,few,TRBV4-1,NA,CASSQGGNSPLHF,TGCGCCAGCAGCCAAGGAGGGAATTCACCCCTCCACTTT
TRBJ1-1,NA,TRBV7-3,TRBD1,CASSPGGLTEAFF,TGTGCCAGCAGCCCAGGGGGCCTCACTGAAGCTTTCTTT
TRBJ1-2,once,TRBV10-3,NA,CAISEVTNNYGYTF,TGTGCCATCAGTGAGGTGACAAACAACTATGGCTACACCTTC
TRBJ1-3,many,TRBV7-2,NA,CASSPAGTSLGNTIYF,TGTGCCAGCAGCCCAGCGGGGACAAGTCTGGGAAACACCATATATTTT
TRBJ1-6,NA,TRBV20-1,NA,CSAKGHPNSPLHF,TGCAGTGCCAAGGGACATCCAAATTCACCCCTCCACTTT
TRBJ2-3,NA,TRBV7-9,TRBD2,CASSPGTSDSSTDTQYF,TGTGCCAGCAGCCCCGGGACTAGCGATTCTAGCACAGATACGCAGTATTTT
TRBJ2-6,few,TRBV6-2/TRBV6-3,NA,CASSYTHRGANVLTF,TGTGCCAGCAGTTACACTCACCGTGGGGCCAACGTCCTGACTTTC
TRBJ1-6,few,TRBV5-1,NA,CASSLGGVDSPLHF,TGCGCCAGCAGCTTGGGGGGTGTTGATTCACCCCTCCACTTT